Sequencing of this T cell receptor beta chain was carried out in a study of blood T cell repertoires in COVID-19 (dated by TCRdb to 2019 to 2021). Regarding the study in general: Collaborator samples came from the United States, Italy and Spain and covered acute and convalescent phases of COVID-19. The material from the prospective study consisted of cDNA or gDNA derived from T cells, B-cell-depleted T cells, or PBMCs. The sample metadata nearly always contained a de-identified subject ID, COVID-19 status, age in years and sex. A freely available public database, intended as a resource for researchers studying the immune response to SARS-CoV-2, is where the repertoires were released. The samples were drawn from two sources: the first 160 participants of the ongoing ImmuneRACE study, and fewer than 1,500 subjects contributed by 6 global collaborators. Where HLA class I and class II types were available, the types were taken from metadata supplied by the sample provider, not from assay-based typing. The dataset comprised deeply sampled blood TCRbeta repertoires from subjects exposed to, actively infected with, or recovered from COVID-19.

What the study reported, not specific to this receptor: The quantity of clinical and demographic metadata differed by source and by participant and was supplied without curation.

TCRbeta CDR3 regions were amplified from genomic DNA using the immunoSEQ Assay, a bias-controlled multiplex PCR. The paper's data handling went like this. Nucleated cell counts per sample were estimated from amplification of reference gene primers within the assay. To quantify the absolute abundance of each unique TCRbeta CDR3 rearrangement, sequence reads were collapsed and filtered. For each sample, productive Simpson clonality was calculated by taking the square root of Simpson's diversity index across productive rearrangements. Imported from immuneACCESS, the table was reduced by TCRdb to in-frame sequences with V and J called. These copies leave out some clones; in studies compared against another copy, an unresolved V gene accounts for under half, and the cause of the remainder is not known. D and trimming were read from the DNA, whereas the V and J calls and clone size are those reported in that table. Within this sample are around 40,000 clones, with over 85% of them counted one time only. The ten largest clonotypes hold around 4% of the sample.

On this clone itself: Its antigen is still unknown. The sample holds no much larger clone one base away, and base qualities are not on file.

Each collaborating institution followed its own protocols to collect whole blood in K2EDTA tubes. Collaborator samples were shipped for TCRbeta analysis as frozen whole blood, isolated PBMCs, or DNA extracted from either sample type. Sequences were obtained from peripheral blood. The TCR comes from a human donor with active COVID-19. The donor label of this sample is uncertain.

In nucleotides, the sequence is TGTGCCAGCAGTTTTGGGGCCCGGGTTGGCTACACCTTC. It translates as CASSFGARVGYTF. The chain is assembled from TRBV27 and TRBJ1-2; D gene: possibly TRBD1, on 5 matching bases. CDR3 length: 13 amino acids, cysteine to phenylalanine. The retained sequence is limited to the CDR3, 39 bases, with the frame set at the first base. Trimming at the junction amounts to 3 bases on V and 7 bases on J, and the germline ends lie 12 bases apart. The germline V gene (reference sequence) provides CDR1 MNHEY and CDR2 SMNVEV.